This paragraph covers one TCR beta chain sequence. Trimming shortened V by 2 bases and J by 1 base, and 11 bases separated the two germline ends. CDR3 length: 16 amino acids. Per germline, CDR1 MDHEN and CDR2 SYDVKM. The sample comes from a study of shared clonotypes between healthy human individuals. This table comes from immunoSEQ multiplex PCR, and its TCRdb copy is limited to in-frame clones, with some not included. The sample gives 2 million to 2.5 million clones, around 92% of which show up once; 0.3% to 0.4% is in the top ten. Sequencing used naive CD4+ T cells from PBMCs. Subset meaning: CD45RA+ positively selected. The source of this sequence is a man in his late teens or twenties in good health. Some clones in this sample may be carry-over from other donors' samples. The gene calls are TRBV28 and TRBJ2-2, with D unresolved. The CDR3 reads CASSLMHLQNTGELFF. CDR3 DNA sequence: TGTGCCAGCAGTTTAATGCATCTACAGAACACCGGGGAGCTGTTTTTT. The whole variable domain, filled in from reference TRBV28 and TRBJ2-2, reads DVKVTQSSRYLVKRTGEKVFLECVQDMDHENMFWYRQDPGLGLRLIYFSYDVKMKEKGDIPEGYSVSREKKERFSLILESASTNQTSMYLCASSLMHLQNTGELFFGEGSRLTVL.